Each of the 26 T cell receptor beta chains below was sequenced from the same sample in a study of blood T cell repertoires in COVID-19. The protocol was immunoSEQ multiplex PCR, while the TCRdb copy is restricted to in-frame clones and leaves out a portion. This table has around 140,000 clones, approximately 88% appearing once. The sequenced sample consisted of peripheral blood. These receptor sequences come from a woman aged 45-60 years with acute or convalescent COVID-19.

V and J are TRBV5-5 and TRBJ2-7; possibly TRBD1 for D (5 bases). Trimming shortened V by 0 bases and J by 1 base, and 23 bases separated the two germline ends. Germline CDR1 and CDR2: SGHKS and YYEKEE (reference sequence). This CDR3 is 19 amino acids long. The CDR3 reads CASSLDGPYQGGRSYEQYF. The CDR3 DNA reads TGTGCCAGCAGCTTGGACGGCCCGTACCAGGGCGGACGATCCTACGAGCAGTACTTC.

This rearrangement joins TRBV30 to TRBJ1-5; 7 nucleotides align to TRBD1. This CDR3 has 12 amino acids. The V and J ends lost 0 bases and 11 bases, in that order; junction bases with no gene match: 4. Germline V gene lookup returns CDR1 GTSNPN and CDR2 SVGIG (reference sequence). CDR3 sequence reads: CAWSVLGQAQHF. In DNA form, the CDR3 reads TGTGCCTGGAGTGTGCTTGGACAGGCCCAGCATTTT.

This rearrangement joins TRBV6-1 to TRBJ2-1; 7 nucleotides match TRBD2. From germline, CDR1 is MNHNS and CDR2 SASEGT. The trim removed 1 base at V and 0 bases at J, leaving 3 bases unmatched. This CDR3 contains 16 residues. CDR3 nucleotide sequence: TGTGCCAGCAGTGAAGGGCTAGCGGCCTCCTACAATGAGCAGTTCTTC. Translated: CASSEGLAASYNEQFF.

V is TRBV23-1 and J is TRBJ1-1; unclear D gene. TRBV23-1 qualifies as an ORF whose function is uncertain. CDR3 length: 13 amino acids. The V end lost 0 bases, the J end lost 6 bases, and 8 bases lay between the germline ends. The CDR3 region has the DNA TGCGCCAGCAGTCAATCTGCGCCGCCTGAAGCTTTCTTT. Its protein product is CASSQSAPPEAFF.

The gene calls are TRBV10-3 and TRBJ1-4; a weak D match, TRBD1 (5 bases). CDR3 size: 14 residues. Germline values: CDR1 ENHRY, CDR2 SYGVKD. V shed 5 bases and J shed 2 bases, with 9 bases lying between them. For the CDR3, the DNA is TGTGCCATCAGTAAGGGGCTGACTAATGAAAAACTGTTTTTT. Translating it yields CAISKGLTNEKLFF.

This clone was picked up a small number of times. The chain combines TRBV5-4 with TRBJ2-7; 10 bases map to TRBD2. The germline CDR1 and CDR2 sequences are SGHNT and YYREEE (reference sequence). This CDR3 region has 14 residues. V lost 0 bases and J lost 7; bases outside the gene matches: 4. The CDR3 bases are TGTGCCAGCAGCTTGGAATCTAGCGGGAGAGAGCAGTACTTC. Translation gives CASSLESSGREQYF. The full variable domain, rest sourced from reference TRBV5-4 and TRBJ2-7, is ETGVTQSPTHLIKTRGQQVTLRCSSQSGHNTVSWYQQALGQGPQFIFQYYREEENGRGNFPPRFSGLQFPNYSSELNVNALELDDSALYLCASSLESSGREQYFGPGTRLTVT.

This chain uses TRBV7-3 with TRBJ2-2, with TRBD2 matching 12 bases. The CDR3 runs 14 residues. CDR1 is SGHTA and CDR2 is FQGTGA in the germline V gene. J was trimmed by 9 bases and V by 5 bases; bases with no gene match: 4. This CDR3 reads CASSPGLAGRELFF. The CDR3 DNA follows: TGTGCCAGCAGCCCTGGACTAGCGGGAAGGGAGCTGTTTTTT.

This sequence joins TRBV6-6 and TRBJ1-5, with D perhaps matching TRBD1 (5 bases). V was shortened by 6 bases and J by 6 bases, with 15 bases between the two germline ends. Germline loops: CDR1 MNHNY, CDR2 SVGAGI (reference sequence). There are 14 residues in the CDR3. CDR3 loop: CASRPGGDIQPQHF. The CDR3 region has the DNA TGTGCCAGCAGGCCCGGGGGGGATATTCAGCCCCAGCATTTT.

This clone was observed a few times. The rearrangement links TRBV5-1 to TRBJ2-2, with 7 bases aligning to TRBD1. There are 16 residues in the CDR3. The germline gives CDR1 SGHRS, CDR2 YFSETQ. V lost 0 bases, J lost 3 bases, and 5 bases stayed unmatched. As DNA, the CDR3 is TGCGCCAGCAGCTTGGTCAGGGGGTTGGACACCGGGGAGCTGTTTTTT. It codes for CASSLVRGLDTGELFF.

The J gene is TRBJ1-4, the V gene TRBV7-8; D is unclear. Germline V CDR1 and CDR2: SGHVS, FQNEAQ. The CDR3 contains 13 residues. Deletions cut 4 bases from V and 8 bases from J, with 11 bases between. The CDR3 here is CASSWTASEKLFF. CDR3 coding DNA: TGTGCCAGCAGCTGGACTGCCTCGGAAAAACTGTTTTTT.

The rearrangement links TRBV28 to TRBJ1-1; 7 bases align to TRBD1. This CDR3 region has 11 residues. V was clipped by 6 bases and J by 7 bases; unmatched bases: 2. Germline CDR1 reads MDHEN; CDR2 reads SYDVKM. Here the CDR3 reads CASRQGFEAFF. CDR3 nucleotide sequence: TGTGCCAGCAGACAGGGGTTTGAAGCTTTCTTT.

V gene TRBV12-1 combines with J gene TRBJ1-5; TRBD1, the D gene given by the table, was not confirmed from the DNA. TRBV12-1 is recorded as a pseudogene. This CDR3 is built from 15 residues. The CDR3: CARLQGPAAYQPQHF. CDR3 sequence (DNA): TGTGCCAGGTTACAGGGCCCAGCCGCTTATCAGCCCCAGCATTTT.

The chain has TRBV12-5 and TRBJ2-7, with 10 bases identical to TRBD1. This CDR3 spans 16 amino acids. V shed 6 bases, J shed 2 bases, and the junction held 10 bases outside the gene matches. CDR1 is LGHNT and CDR2 is FRNRAP in the germline V gene. This CDR3 reads CASGAGTGVSAYEQYF. The CDR3 nucleotides are TGTGCTAGTGGGGCCGGGACAGGGGTCTCGGCCTACGAGCAGTACTTC.

The CDR3 DNA reads TGTGCCAGTAGACGGACAGGAACGCCCCAGCATTTT. This sequence encodes CASRRTGTPQHF. The J gene is TRBJ1-5, the V gene TRBV19; TRBD1 aligns across 7 bases. The germline CDR1 and CDR2 sequences are LNHDA and SQIVND (reference sequence). The CDR3 runs 12 residues. After removal of 6 bases from V and 9 bases from J, the junction contained 5 bases not matched to a gene.

The chain is built from TRBV6-5 and TRBJ2-2; D may be TRBD2 (6 bases). This CDR3 has 13 amino acids. Germline values: CDR1 MNHEY, CDR2 SVGAGI. V was clipped by 4 bases and J by 7 bases, with 10 bases between them. The CDR3 spells CASSLGGIGELFF. As DNA, the CDR3 is TGTGCCAGCAGTTTAGGCGGGATCGGGGAGCTGTTTTTT.

This chain joins TRBV6-5 and TRBJ1-1; TRBD1 is a possible D gene (6 bases). CDR3 length: 15 amino acids. Germline lookup yields CDR1 MNHEY and CDR2 SVGAGI. Trimming shortened V by 0 bases and J by 11 bases, and 19 bases separated the two germline ends. Here the CDR3 reads CASSYSFGPSRGAFF. The CDR3 DNA is TGTGCCAGCAGTTACTCCTTCGGGCCTTCAAGGGGGGCTTTCTTT.

The V gene is TRBV27, the J gene TRBJ1-1; D is perhaps TRBD1 (5 bases). V lost 0 bases, J lost 2 bases, and 7 bases lay in between. CDR3 length equals 14 residues. Germline CDR1 MNHEY, CDR2 SMNVEV (reference sequence). The CDR3 DNA is TGTGCCAGCAGTTTATCCGGGGGTAACACTGAAGCTTTCTTT. Amino acids: CASSLSGGNTEAFF.

CDR3 region: CASSLEVNTEAFF. CDR3 DNA: TGTGCCAGCAGCTTGGAGGTGAACACTGAAGCTTTCTTT. The rearrangement links TRBV11-2 to TRBJ1-1; D call uncertain. V dropped 3 bases and J dropped 0 bases, with 5 bases sitting between them. CDR1 and CDR2 from the germline V gene are SGHAT and FQNNGV. The CDR3 runs to 13 residues.

V is TRBV12-5 and J is TRBJ1-4; TRBD1 agrees at 8 bases. This CDR3 region has 14 residues. Per germline, CDR1 LGHNT and CDR2 FRNRAP. V was clipped by 2 bases and J by 8 bases; unmatched bases: 4. CDR3 region: CASGLPGQVEKLFF. Here the CDR3 DNA reads TGTGCTAGTGGTTTGCCGGGACAGGTAGAAAAACTGTTTTTT.

V and J are TRBV19 and TRBJ2-1; 10 bases agree with TRBD2. The germline gives CDR1 LNHDA, CDR2 SQIVND (reference sequence). Trimming removed 3 bases from V and 5 bases from J; junction bases left unmatched: 10. This CDR3 contains 17 residues. The CDR3 DNA sequence: TGTGCCAGTAGTATGATCCCCACTAGCGGGACGAACAATGAGCAGTTCTTC. Translating gives CASSMIPTSGTNNEQFF.

The rearrangement links TRBV2 to TRBJ1-5; D remains ambiguous. Trimming cost V 6 bases and J 0 bases, with 9 bases left between them. The CDR3 is 14 residues long. The germline V gene has CDR1 SNHLY and CDR2 FYNNEI. The CDR3 nucleotides are TGTGCCAGCAGCCAGACACTTAGCAATCAGCCCCAGCATTTT. This translates into CASSQTLSNQPQHF.

On this clone itself: Other DNA sequences from this sample encode an identical CDR3 as well. V and J are TRBV19 and TRBJ1-5, with D perhaps matching TRBD1 (5 bases). V lost 3 bases and J lost 0, with 6 bases in between. Germline lookup yields CDR1 LNHDA and CDR2 SQIVND (reference sequence). The length of the CDR3 is 14 residues. CDR3 loop: CASSIRDSNQPQHF. The CDR3 DNA reads TGTGCCAGTAGTATCAGGGATAGCAATCAGCCCCAGCATTTT. Combining the CDR3 with reference TRBV19 and TRBJ1-5 gives the whole variable domain DGGITQSPKYLFRKEGQNVTLSCEQNLNHDAMYWYRQDPGQGLRLIYYSQIVNDFQKGDIAEGYSVSREKKESFPLTVTSAQKNPTAFYLCASSIRDSNQPQHFGDGTRLSIL.

The chain employs TRBV15 and TRBJ1-1, with 8 bases lining up with TRBD1. With V trimmed by 5 bases and J by 1 base, 3 bases remained unmatched. Germline V CDR1 and CDR2: LNHNV, YYDKDF (reference sequence). There are 14 residues in the CDR3. CDR3 loop: CATSLGTGNTEAFF. The CDR3 coding sequence is TGTGCCACCAGCCTAGGGACAGGGAACACTGAAGCTTTCTTT.

DNA for the CDR3: TGTGCCAGCAGCTTTAGCGGCGGGGAGTGGTTCTTC. It codes for CASSFSGGEWFF. The chain employs TRBV7-2 and TRBJ2-1; D might be TRBD2 (6 bases). Germline-derived CDR1 and CDR2 are SGHTA and FQGNSA. Trimming took 3 bases from V and 15 from J, leaving 15 bases between them. The length of the CDR3 is 12 residues.

The sample holds a few counts of this clone. The V and J genes are TRBV4-2 and TRBJ2-3; no firm D call. Per the germline V gene, CDR1 is LGHNA and CDR2 is YNFKEQ. Trimming took off 1 base at V and 2 bases at J, with 7 bases between the two ends. The CDR3 is made up of 14 amino acids. CDR3 sequence reads: CASSQASVTDTQYF. The CDR3 nucleotides are TGTGCCAGCAGCCAAGCTTCAGTCACAGATACGCAGTATTTT.

The genes are TRBV28 and TRBJ2-5; the D gene is possibly TRBD1 (6 bases). The germline V gene has CDR1 MDHEN and CDR2 SYDVKM. V lost 5 bases and J 1 base, leaving 11 bases between the germline ends. This CDR3 has 14 residues. This CDR3 reads CASSVQGSQETQYF. In DNA, the CDR3 is TGTGCCAGCAGTGTCCAGGGGTCCCAAGAGACCCAGTACTTC.